One sample yielded the 18 T cell receptor beta chains listed below, sequenced in a study of T cell clonotyping in hematopoietic cell transplantation (dated by TCRdb to the early 2020s). The sample's time point label, decoded: 100 days after allo-HCT. Receptors were amplified or captured by the immunoSEQ multiplex PCR assay. TCRdb limited this immuneACCESS table to in-frame rearrangements with V and J called. A share of clones is missing; checked studies link under half to unresolved V genes, and the rest is unexplained. Here the sample has 10,000 to 15,000 clones; roughly 89% occur a single time. The biggest ten clones account for 6.5% to 9% of the sample. The sequences come from PBMCs, collected 100 days after allogeneic stem cell transplant. The receptors derive from a female patient aged 50 to 60 who had an allogeneic stem cell transplant from an unrelated donor, so the T cells may come from the graft donor. Some clones in this sample may be carry-over from other donors' samples.

This sequence joins TRBV9 and TRBJ2-2; no clear D gene. There are 12 residues in the CDR3. Germline loops: CDR1 SGDLS, CDR2 YYNGEE. Trimming pared 5 bases from V and 6 bases from J, leaving 8 bases between. The CDR3 spells CASRRQAGELFF. The CDR3 coding sequence is TGTGCCAGCAGGAGACAAGCCGGGGAGCTGTTTTTT.

This chain links TRBV30 with TRBJ1-2; D not certain. With 4 bases removed from V and 4 bases from J, the gap between germline ends came to 7 bases. Germline CDR1 reads GTSNPN; CDR2 reads SVGIG (reference sequence). The CDR3 length is 11 residues. The CDR3 sequence is CAWTRGYGYTF. In nucleotides, the CDR3 is TGTGCCTGGACGCGGGGCTATGGCTACACCTTC.

The chain links TRBV6-5 to TRBJ2-2; D remains ambiguous. The germline V gene encodes CDR1 MNHEY and CDR2 SVGAGI. This CDR3 spans 13 amino acids. Trimming cost V 0 bases and J 5 bases, with 4 bases left between them. CDR3 region: CASSYSVTGELFF. In nucleotides, the CDR3 is TGTGCCAGCAGTTACTCAGTTACCGGGGAGCTGTTTTTT.

This clone occurred once. The chain is built from TRBV5-4 and TRBJ2-7, with a possible D match to TRBD2 (6 bases). Trimming left V 3 bases short and J 6 bases short, with 19 bases between. The germline V gene encodes CDR1 SGHNT and CDR2 YYREEE (reference sequence). The CDR3 totals 15 residues. CDR3 sequence: CASSSNGRLGGEQYF. CDR3 nucleotide sequence: TGTGCCAGCAGCTCGAACGGGAGATTGGGTGGCGAGCAGTACTTC. Full variable domain (remainder filled in from reference TRBV5-4 and TRBJ2-7): ETGVTQSPTHLIKTRGQQVTLRCSSQSGHNTVSWYQQALGQGPQFIFQYYREEENGRGNFPPRFSGLQFPNYSSELNVNALELDDSALYLCASSSNGRLGGEQYFGPGTRLTVT.

The chain carries TRBV19 and TRBJ1-1; unclear D gene. CDR1 is LNHDA and CDR2 is SQIVND in the germline V gene (reference sequence). The CDR3 spans 13 residues. V was cut by 6 bases and J by 2 bases, with 10 bases left in between. CDR3 region: CASRRQTNTEAFF. As DNA, the CDR3 is TGTGCCAGTAGAAGACAAACTAACACTGAAGCTTTCTTT.

For this clone: One end of the junction does not line up with germline, which may come from a read error. The V gene is TRBV7-9, the J gene TRBJ1-1; 9 nucleotides match TRBD1. Germline V gives CDR1 SEHNR, CDR2 FQNEAQ (reference sequence). The CDR3 totals 15 residues. The CDR3 DNA reads TGTGCCAGCAGCCTAGCTTACAGGGGGCTCACTGAAGCTTTCTTT. As protein: CASSLAYRGLTEAFF.

This chain links TRBV5-6 with TRBJ1-2; D gene uncertain. The V gene lost 5 bases and the J gene lost 4 bases, with 12 bases spanning the gap. The CDR3 has 13 amino acids. Looked up from germline, CDR1 is SGHDT and CDR2 is YYEEEE. The CDR3 nucleotides are TGTGCCAGCAGTCCGGAGAAGTCCTATGGCTACACCTTC. It codes for CASSPEKSYGYTF.

The chain combines TRBV30 with TRBJ1-4; TRBD1 matches 12 bases. The length of the CDR3 is 13 residues. The junction had 3 bases not matched to a gene; V was cut back by 3 bases and J by 10 bases. Germline CDR1 and CDR2: GTSNPN and SVGIG (reference sequence). The CDR3 coding sequence is TGTGCCTGGAGGGGACAGGGGGCGGTAAAACTGTTTTTT. Its protein is CAWRGQGAVKLFF.

The CDR3 reads CASNRDIDTEAFF. In DNA form, the CDR3 reads TGTGCCAGCAATCGGGACATCGACACTGAAGCTTTCTTT. The J gene is TRBJ1-1, the V gene TRBV25-1, with D maybe TRBD1 (6 bases). V was cut by 7 bases and J by 3 bases, with 12 bases left in between. Germline V lookup: CDR1 MGHDK, CDR2 SYGVNS. This CDR3 has 13 residues.

This rearrangement joins TRBV28 to TRBJ2-7, with a possible D match to TRBD1 (6 bases). V lost 4 bases, J lost 0 bases, and 16 bases lay in between. This CDR3 is built from 16 residues. The germline V gene has CDR1 MDHEN and CDR2 SYDVKM. The CDR3 DNA sequence: TGTGCCAGCAGTTCACTCGGACAGAAGAGCTCCTACGAGCAGTACTTC. Its protein is CASSSLGQKSSYEQYF.

This clone has just a few counts. The chain carries TRBV5-6 and TRBJ1-5, with unresolved D. CDR3 length: 13 residues. CDR1 and CDR2 (germline): SGHDT, YYEEEE. V was shortened by 2 bases and J by 9 bases, with 12 bases between the two germline ends. In nucleotides, the CDR3 is TGTGCCAGCAGCTTCTTCCGAGGGCGGCCCCAGCATTTT. Translating gives CASSFFRGRPQHF.

The chain has TRBV4-3 and TRBJ2-7; 7 nucleotides align to TRBD2. Germline-derived CDR1 and CDR2 are LGHNA and YSLEER. The junction had 17 bases not matched to a gene; V was cut back by 3 bases and J by 3 bases. The length of the CDR3 is 18 residues. The CDR3 DNA reads as TGCGCCAGCAGCCACGAGCCACTCGGCGGGGCTAGCGGCTACGAGCAGTACTTC. As protein: CASSHEPLGGASGYEQYF.

The V gene is TRBV2, the J gene TRBJ1-4; D is undetermined. The ends were cut back, 6 bases at V and 4 bases at J, with 18 bases in the middle. This CDR3 region has 16 residues. The germline V gene has CDR1 SNHLY and CDR2 FYNNEI. CDR3 coding DNA: TGTGCCAGCAGCTTTGAAGACTTACGCGTTAATGAAAAACTGTTTTTT. Translated: CASSFEDLRVNEKLFF.

This rearrangement joins TRBV11-3 to TRBJ1-2, with D possibly TRBD1 on 6 matching bases. The CDR3 is 14 residues long. Germline CDR1 and CDR2: SGHNT and YENEEA. The ends were cut back, 1 base at V and 3 bases at J, with 9 bases in the middle. The CDR3 sequence is CASSLGGTYYGYTF. Written as DNA, the CDR3 is TGTGCCAGCAGCTTAGGAGGGACATACTATGGCTACACCTTC.

This rearrangement joins TRBV29-1 to TRBJ1-3, with D unclear. Germline-derived CDR1 and CDR2 are SQVTM and ANQGSEA. Trimming pared 4 bases from V and 7 bases from J, leaving 11 bases between. The CDR3 extends over 12 amino acids. CDR3 DNA sequence: TGCAGCGTTGGTTTTCCGAGCAACACCATATATTTT. Translated, it gives CSVGFPSNTIYF.

This sequence joins TRBV29-1 and TRBJ1-2; no definite D call. Per the germline V gene, CDR1 is SQVTM and CDR2 is ANQGSEA. The V end lost 0 bases, the J end lost 8 bases, and 4 bases lay between the germline ends. This CDR3 has 10 amino acids. CDR3 sequence (DNA): TGCAGCGTTGAAGAAGGGGGCTACACCTTC. This sequence encodes CSVEEGGYTF. Full variable domain (remainder filled in from reference TRBV29-1 and TRBJ1-2): SAVISQKPSRDICQRGTSLTIQCQVDSQVTMMFWYRQQPGQSLTLIATANQGSEATYESGFVIDKFPISRPNLTFSTLTVSNMSPEDSSIYLCSVEEGGYTFGSGTRLTVV.

V gene TRBV28 combines with J gene TRBJ1-2; tentative D call: TRBD1 (6 bases). V dropped 0 bases and J dropped 4 bases, with 15 bases sitting between them. The germline V gene has CDR1 MDHEN and CDR2 SYDVKM. The CDR3 runs 16 residues. CDR3 amino acids: CASSLWRQGISYGYTF. CDR3 bases: TGTGCCAGCAGTTTATGGCGCCAGGGGATTTCCTATGGCTACACCTTC.

The genes are TRBV28 and TRBJ2-7, with D possibly being TRBD1 (6 bases). Trimming stripped 4 bases from V and 6 bases from J, with 19 bases between. The CDR3 runs to 15 residues. The germline gives CDR1 MDHEN, CDR2 SYDVKM. The CDR3 loop reads CASSSPDTGFGEQYV. The DNA of the CDR3 is TGTGCCAGCAGTTCCCCGGATACAGGGTTCGGCGAGCAGTACGTC.